Below are 5 T cell receptor beta chains sequenced from a single sample in a study of cytotoxic CD8 clonotypes in ibrutinib-treated CLL. The repertoire was sequenced with immunoSEQ multiplex PCR; TCRdb's copy has only in-frame clones and lacks some. The sample holds 200,000 or so clones; roughly three quarters are singletons and the top ten take 10% to 12%. This sample comprised PBMCs, obtained after 12 months of ibrutinib treatment. The receptors originated from a human donor with chronic lymphocytic leukemia.

The J gene is TRBJ1-2, the V gene TRBV6-5; D gene uncertain. V lost 2 bases and J lost 4, with 11 bases in between. This CDR3 is 14 amino acids long. The germline V gene encodes CDR1 MNHEY and CDR2 SVGAGI. CDR3 sequence (DNA): TGTGCCAGCAGTTACAGGGAGGAGGGCTATGGCTACACCTTC. Its protein product is CASSYREEGYGYTF.

Concerning this clone itself: This sample includes further DNA sequences coding for the same CDR3. This chain links TRBV5-4 with TRBJ2-3; D not resolved. This CDR3 has 16 residues. V was cut by 1 base and J by 2 bases, with 14 bases left in between. Germline lookup yields CDR1 SGHNT and CDR2 YYREEE (reference sequence). CDR3 loop: CASSLSNGGDTDTQYF. CDR3 sequence (DNA): TGTGCCAGCAGCTTGTCTAACGGTGGGGACACAGATACGCAGTATTTT.

V gene TRBV4-1 combines with J gene TRBJ2-7; no clear D. CDR1 is MGHRA, CDR2 YSYEKL, per germline. V shed 4 bases and J shed 0 bases, with 13 bases lying between them. The length of the CDR3 is 15 residues. The CDR3 here is CASSRSSQSSYEQYF. The CDR3, as DNA: TGCGCCAGCAGCCGGTCGAGCCAGAGCTCCTACGAGCAGTACTTC.

The V and J genes are TRBV2 and TRBJ2-7, with 8 positions matching TRBD1. The junction had 14 bases not matched to a gene; V was cut back by 7 bases and J by 6 bases. Germline V CDR1 and CDR2: SNHLY, FYNNEI. CDR3 length: 15 residues. The CDR3 bases are TGTGCCAGCACTCTTGATCAGGGGGCCGCTCCCGAGCAGTACTTC. Its protein is CASTLDQGAAPEQYF.

V gene TRBV6-5 combines with J gene TRBJ1-3, with 8 bases that match TRBD1. The germline CDR1 and CDR2 sequences are MNHEY and SVGAGI. V lost 0 bases, J lost 2 bases, and 3 bases stayed unmatched. This CDR3 spans 16 amino acids. The CDR3: CASSYSMGQAGNTIYF. The CDR3 DNA reads as TGTGCCAGCAGTTACTCGATGGGACAGGCTGGAAACACCATATATTTT.